This passage covers 30 T cell receptor beta chains from one sample sequenced in a study of blood T cell repertoires in COVID-19. Profiling relied on immunoSEQ multiplex PCR, and the TCRdb table lists in-frame clones only, not all of them. Counted here are about 62,000 clones, around nine tenths occurring once; the ten biggest clones make up roughly 1%. Sample: peripheral blood. All receptors come from a man aged 70 or older with acute or convalescent COVID-19.

The V and J genes are TRBV4-2 and TRBJ2-5; 7 bases fit TRBD1. The CDR3 sequence is 17 residues long. The trim removed 0 bases at V and 3 bases at J, leaving 10 bases unmatched. Germline values: CDR1 LGHNA, CDR2 YNFKEQ. In DNA form, the CDR3 reads TGTGCCAGCAGCCAAGACACAGGGGCTGGAGGTGAAGAGACCCAGTACTTC. It encodes CASSQDTGAGGEETQYF.

The V gene is TRBV9, the J gene TRBJ2-1; TRBD2 matches at 8 bases. The CDR3 is 17 amino acids. Trimming took 4 bases from V and 7 from J; bases not matched to a gene: 16. The germline gives CDR1 SGDLS, CDR2 YYNGEE. In nucleotides, the CDR3 is TGTGCCAGCAGCTCGAAGGGTAGCGGGAACTTTAGAAATGAGCAGTTCTTC. Amino acid sequence: CASSSKGSGNFRNEQFF.

The chain joins TRBV6-5 to TRBJ1-2; D perhaps matches TRBD1 (5 bases). V was trimmed by 3 bases and J by 6 bases, leaving 11 bases between them. This CDR3 region has 13 residues. From germline, CDR1 is MNHEY and CDR2 SVGAGI. The CDR3 sequence: CASSYRQGNGYTF. CDR3 in DNA: TGTGCCAGCAGTTATAGGCAGGGTAATGGCTACACCTTC.

This chain links TRBV18 with TRBJ1-5; D might be TRBD1 (5 bases). CDR1 and CDR2 (germline): KGHSH, LQKENI. The V end was cut by 2 bases, the J end by 2 bases, with 16 bases between. This CDR3 is 17 amino acids long. The CDR3 region is CASSPAVVGAGNQPQHF. Here the CDR3 DNA reads TGTGCCAGCTCACCAGCGGTCGTTGGGGCAGGCAATCAGCCCCAGCATTTT.

This clone was observed a handful of times. The chain combines TRBV10-3 with TRBJ1-6; TRBD1 might be the D (6 bases). From germline, CDR1 is ENHRY and CDR2 SYGVKD. V was cut by 10 bases and J by 7 bases, with 17 bases left in between. The CDR3 runs 14 residues. As DNA, the CDR3 is TGTGCCACCCTTCCCGGGGGGCAAAATTCACCCCTCCACTTT. It translates to CATLPGGQNSPLHF.

The chain's CDR3 is CATKPRPSFSHTDTQYF. The CDR3 DNA sequence: TGTGCCACTAAACCTCGGCCTAGTTTTTCCCACACAGATACGCAGTATTTT. The chain has TRBV15 and TRBJ2-3; D unclear. V was clipped by 9 bases and J by 2 bases, with 24 bases between them. Germline-derived CDR1 and CDR2 are LNHNV and YYDKDF (reference sequence). The length of the CDR3 is 17 residues.

The V gene is TRBV5-6, the J gene TRBJ1-6, with D perhaps matching TRBD1 (5 bases). CDR1 is SGHDT, CDR2 YYEEEE, per germline. This CDR3 spans 16 amino acids. V was trimmed by 3 bases and J by 10 bases, leaving 20 bases between them. CDR3 DNA sequence: TGTGCCAGCAGCTGGGGACTCTGGGCCACGGGGTCACCCCTCCACTTT. It yields the protein CASSWGLWATGSPLHF.

The gene calls are TRBV27 and TRBJ1-1, with a possible D match to TRBD1 (5 bases). The V gene lost 7 bases and the J gene lost 4 bases, with 16 bases spanning the gap. This CDR3 is 14 amino acids long. CDR1 is MNHEY and CDR2 is SMNVEV in the germline V gene (reference sequence). The CDR3, as DNA: TGTGCCAGCATTCAGGGTTGGGGGGGCACTGAAGCTTTCTTT. Translation gives CASIQGWGGTEAFF.

CDR3 nucleotides: TGTGCCAGCAACCCAGGGAGCAATCAGCCCCAGCATTTT. Protein product: CASNPGSNQPQHF. V and J are TRBV2 and TRBJ1-5, with D possibly being TRBD1 (5 bases). This CDR3 region has 13 residues. Trimming pared 7 bases from V and 1 base from J, leaving 8 bases between. CDR1 and CDR2 (germline): SNHLY, FYNNEI.

This chain links TRBV6-1 with TRBJ1-2, with D unclear. CDR1 is MNHNS and CDR2 is SASEGT in the germline V gene. The CDR3 contains 14 residues. Trimming took off 1 base at V and 6 bases at J, with 12 bases between the two ends. The CDR3 region is CASSEGAPLDGYTF. As DNA, the CDR3 is TGTGCCAGCAGTGAAGGGGCACCTCTTGATGGCTACACCTTC.

This rearrangement joins TRBV27 to TRBJ2-3; 7 bases align to TRBD2. Germline assignment: CDR1 MNHEY and CDR2 SMNVEV (reference sequence). J gave up 2 bases and V 3 bases, and 5 bases lay outside the gene matches. The CDR3 is 15 residues long. The CDR3 DNA sequence: TGTGCCAGCAGTTTTAGGCTAGCGGACACAGATACGCAGTATTTT. Protein: CASSFRLADTDTQYF.

Only a few counts were recorded for this clone. The chain joins TRBV10-2 to TRBJ2-1, with a possible D match to TRBD1 (6 bases). Germline assignment: CDR1 WSHSY and CDR2 SAAADI. This CDR3 region has 15 residues. With 0 bases removed from V and 8 bases from J, the gap between germline ends came to 14 bases. Here the CDR3 DNA reads TGCGCCAGCAGTGAGTCTCCTACAGGGTCGGATGAGCAGTTCTTC. It is translated as CASSESPTGSDEQFF.

The chain combines TRBV19 with TRBJ1-3; a possible D gene is TRBD1 (5 bases). Per the germline V gene, CDR1 is LNHDA and CDR2 is SQIVND (reference sequence). The CDR3 loop spans 16 amino acids. Trimming took 5 bases from V and 0 from J, leaving 14 bases between them. DNA of the CDR3: TGTGCCAGTAGTGTCGACAGAGGATTCTCTGGAAACACCATATATTTT. This codes for CASSVDRGFSGNTIYF.

The genes are TRBV21-1 and TRBJ2-7; the tabulated D call, TRBD2, remains unverified against the DNA. TRBV21-1 is classified as a pseudogene. CDR3 length equals 17 residues. The DNA for the CDR3 is TGTGCCAGCAGCAAAGGTAAAGGGAGGACGGCGACCTACGAGCAGTACTTC. Amino acids: CASSKGKGRTATYEQYF.

The table lists this clone with a count of one. The CDR3 region is CASSPEGQAPTISEQYF. In DNA form, the CDR3 reads TGTGCCAGCAGCCCAGAAGGACAGGCGCCTACGATAAGCGAGCAGTACTTC. The J gene is TRBJ2-7, the V gene TRBV4-2, with 7 bases identical to TRBD1. Germline assignment: CDR1 LGHNA and CDR2 YNFKEQ. This CDR3 is 17 amino acids long. V lost 4 bases and J lost 6; bases outside the gene matches: 18.

The chain employs TRBV12-3 or TRBV12-4 and TRBJ2-5; TRBD2 might be the D (5 bases). The CDR3 has 13 residues. Deletions cut 3 bases from V and 3 bases from J, with 8 bases between. In nucleotides, the CDR3 is TGTGCCAGCAGTTTTTCACTAGAAGAGACCCAGTACTTC. Protein: CASSFSLEETQYF.

The V gene is TRBV7-8, the J gene TRBJ2-7; maybe TRBD2 (5 bases). In germline, CDR1 is SGHVS, CDR2 FQNEAQ. CDR3 length: 13 amino acids. V dropped 2 bases and J dropped 2 bases, with 7 bases sitting between them. CDR3: CASSLNSAYEQYF. Here the CDR3 DNA reads TGTGCCAGCAGCTTAAATAGCGCCTACGAGCAGTACTTC.

V is TRBV12-3 or TRBV12-4 and J is TRBJ1-2; no definite D call. V shed 3 bases and J shed 8 bases, with 13 bases lying between them. This CDR3 contains 13 residues. As DNA, the CDR3 is TGTGCCAGCAGTTTTTCGCAGTCGTCCGGCTACACCTTC. This sequence encodes CASSFSQSSGYTF.

The V and J genes are TRBV3-1 (or the pseudogene TRBV3-2) and TRBJ1-2; D not certain. In germline, CDR1 is LGHDT, CDR2 YNNKEL (reference sequence). V shed 4 bases and J shed 1 base, with 16 bases lying between them. The CDR3 consists of 16 residues. The CDR3 loop reads CASSLRGESFNYGYTF. As DNA, the CDR3 is TGTGCCAGCAGCCTACGAGGAGAGTCCTTTAACTATGGCTACACCTTC.

J is TRBJ1-4 and V is TRBV5-1, with TRBD1 as a possible D gene (5 bases). There are 21 residues in the CDR3. Germline V gene lookup returns CDR1 SGHRS and CDR2 YFSETQ. Between the trimmed V and J ends, which lost 4 bases and 4 bases, there was a span of 32 bases. The CDR3 reads CASSPGGPHRQFGPDNEKLFF. In DNA form, the CDR3 reads TGCGCCAGCAGCCCCGGGGGTCCGCACAGGCAATTCGGCCCGGATAATGAAAAACTGTTTTTT.

The chain carries TRBV5-4 and TRBJ2-2, with 12 bases identical to TRBD1. The V gene's germline CDR1 is SGHNT and CDR2 YYREEE (reference sequence). Trimming took 6 bases from V and 0 from J; bases not matched to a gene: 9. The CDR3 length is 18 residues. The CDR3 DNA follows: TGTGCCAGCACCCGGGACAGGGGGCTAACCGCGAACACCGGGGAGCTGTTTTTT. Its protein product is CASTRDRGLTANTGELFF.

The chain uses TRBV5-1 and TRBJ2-3; 16 bases match TRBD2. Germline V lookup: CDR1 SGHRS, CDR2 YFSETQ. This CDR3 spans 19 amino acids. V gave up 4 bases and J gave up 1 base; unmatched junction bases: 9. The CDR3 DNA reads as TGCGCCAGCAGCCCGGGACTAGCGGGGGGGCCTTTGGGCACAGATACGCAGTATTTT. It encodes CASSPGLAGGPLGTDTQYF.

The chain has TRBV19 and TRBJ1-3; TRBD1 agrees at 7 bases. Per germline, CDR1 LNHDA and CDR2 SQIVND (reference sequence). With V trimmed by 6 bases and J by 0 bases, 8 bases remained unmatched. The CDR3 contains 16 residues. The CDR3 loop reads CASRRQGASSGNTIYF. The CDR3 coding sequence is TGTGCCAGTAGACGACAGGGCGCTAGCTCTGGAAACACCATATATTTT.

CDR3 amino acids: CASSESLYEQYF. CDR3 coding DNA: TGCGCCAGCAGTGAGTCGTTATACGAGCAGTACTTC. The chain links TRBV10-1 to TRBJ2-7; no clear D gene. Trimming shortened V by 0 bases and J by 4 bases, and 4 bases separated the two germline ends. The CDR3 length is 12 residues. Germline assignment: CDR1 WNHNN and CDR2 SYGVQD (reference sequence).

The rearrangement links TRBV2 to TRBJ1-2; tentatively, D is TRBD1 (5 bases). The CDR3 is 16 residues long. Trimming left V 6 bases short and J 4 bases short, with 21 bases between. Germline V CDR1 and CDR2: SNHLY, FYNNEI. In DNA, the CDR3 is TGTGCCAGCAGCCCCCCCGCCAGGGTCCTAGTCTATGGCTACACCTTC. It codes for CASSPPARVLVYGYTF.

There are a few counts of this clone. The CDR3 bases are TGTGCCAGCAGCCTGCAGGGTGTGGGTGGAAACACCATATATTTT. Translation: CASSLQGVGGNTIYF. The chain combines TRBV3-1 (or the pseudogene TRBV3-2) with TRBJ1-3; the D gene is possibly TRBD1 (5 bases). CDR3 size: 15 residues. Trimming pared 4 bases from V and 3 bases from J, leaving 13 bases between. CDR1 is LGHDT, CDR2 YNNKEL, per germline (reference sequence).

The chain uses TRBV5-1 and TRBJ1-4, with D tentatively TRBD1 (6 bases). Per the germline V gene, CDR1 is SGHRS and CDR2 is YFSETQ. Trimming removed 0 bases at V and 7 bases at J, with 16 bases between. The CDR3 runs to 16 residues. The CDR3 DNA reads TGCGCCAGCAGCTTGGACGGGGCGCTCAGGGGTGAAAAACTGTTTTTT. It codes for CASSLDGALRGEKLFF.

The rearrangement links TRBV19 to TRBJ2-4; no reliable D call. The CDR3 contains 13 residues. The germline V and J ends were trimmed by 5 bases and 5 bases, with 10 bases remaining between them. The germline V gene has CDR1 LNHDA and CDR2 SQIVND (reference sequence). The CDR3 protein is CASSPPGENIQYF. The CDR3 DNA reads TGTGCCAGTAGTCCCCCAGGCGAAAACATTCAGTACTTC.

Remarks on this clone: The junction differs from germline at one of its ends, possibly a read error. The chain combines TRBV30 with TRBJ2-1, with D tentatively TRBD2 (7 bases). This CDR3 comprises 14 residues. In germline, CDR1 is GTSNPN, CDR2 SVGIG (reference sequence). The CDR3 bases are TGTGCCTGGAGTGTACTCCCTATAGGGGGGGCGCAGATCTTC. Translated: CAWSVLPIGGAQIF.

This chain links TRBV11-2 with TRBJ2-3; perhaps TRBD1 as D (5 bases). Trimming took 0 bases from V and 5 from J, leaving 12 bases between them. From germline, CDR1 is SGHAT and CDR2 FQNNGV. The CDR3 length is 15 residues. DNA for the CDR3: TGTGCCAGCAGCTTAGAAGGGGCAGTTATAGATACGCAGTATTTT. It translates to CASSLEGAVIDTQYF.